This note documents a single T cell receptor (beta chain) sequence. Its antigen remains undetermined. Base-call qualities are not available, and no considerably larger clone is one nucleotide away. These data are taken from a study of blood T cells in healthy people across ages (dated by TCRdb to about 2015). Notes on the research overall: In model experiments, template switching captured roughly one uniquely barcoded TCR beta cDNA molecule for every two T cells. The donors were split into four age groups: young (average 16 years), middle-aged (roughly 42), aged (approximately 59) and long-lived (about 82). Using deep sequencing normalized with unique cDNA molecular identifiers, the study measured how TCR beta repertoire diversity changes with age. Two additional independent replicas of 1 million unique cDNA reads from the same blood draw were analyzed for two donors (one aged 18 to 30 and one aged 80 or older). To avoid experimental bias, donors of different ages were spread randomly across the sequencing lanes. Broad study findings and their caveats: Observed TCR beta diversity per million T cells fell roughly linearly with age, and a significant reduction was already apparent by age roughly 41. A strong correlation was found between observed TCR beta diversity and the percentage of naive T cells measured by flow cytometry. Bulk unsorted PBMC profiling prevented conclusive comparison of naive and antigen-experienced compartments. Total diversity estimates from one million sequenced T cells were considered lower bounds and underestimates. Because donor CMV infection status was unknown, age-related changes in expanded clonotypes were potentially confounded. Compared with the aged group, the long-lived group had more naive CD4+ T cells, fewer expanded clones and increased TCR diversity, suggesting age selection.

Library construction relied on 5' RACE. Sequenced on an Illumina HiSeq 2500. A second about 7 to 12 cycle PCR used a sample-barcoded 5' primer and a J-beta primer mix. A template-switch 5' adaptor carrying 12 random nucleotides introduced a unique molecular identifier onto each TCR beta cDNA molecule. Each sample yielded at least 2.5 million CDR3-containing paired-end reads. All of the RNA was converted into first-strand cDNA using the Mint cDNA synthesis kit, with a TRBC-specific oligonucleotide serving as the primer. After uracil-DNA glycosylase treatment, a first 18-cycle PCR used universal primers M1SS and BC2_uni_R on all cDNA. On the authors' methods: Each sample was normalized by randomly selecting 1 million high-quality reads, each carrying a distinct molecular identifier. Reads sharing molecular identifiers were discarded rather than binned into consensus sequences. MiTCR, set to a Q25 quality threshold and the strictest error-elimination algorithm, was used for CDR3 identification, clonotype clustering and error correction. Lower-bound total TCR beta diversity was estimated with a nonparametric unseen species model using Euler transformation. TCRdb cleaned the public reads at Q25 with fastp, built clones with MiXCR and kept in-frame beta chains. One record per CDR3 amino acid sequence lists the most common genes and DNA. These V and J calls derive from TCRdb rather than the authors' analysis. This sample has 700,000 or so distinct CDR3 sequences in its table, and about 20% of those were observed once. 22% of the sample goes to the ten largest clones.

Its CDR3 holds 15 amino acids, cysteine through phenylalanine. Here the CDR3 DNA is all that survives: 45 bases in frame from base 1. The germline V gene provides CDR1 SGHRS and CDR2 YFSETQ. From V the trimming removes 7 bases and from J it removes 9 bases, while the gene matches leave 9 bases of the junction unaccounted for. The approximately 39 donors, aged about 6 to 90 years, were systemically healthy Caucasian individuals from Russia. Around 10 milliliters of peripheral blood were drawn from each donor into EDTA-treated Vacutainer tubes. Ficoll-Paque density-gradient centrifugation was used to isolate PBMCs, with at least 7 million obtained per sample. Total RNA, at least 5 micrograms per sample, was extracted from PBMCs with Trizol reagent. The percentages of naive CD45RAhigh/CD27high T cells were determined by flow cytometry on a PBMC aliquot from every donor.

Here the chain combines TRBV5-1 and TRBJ2-1, and 14 junctional nucleotides match TRBD2. The TCR comes from a man aged 65 to 79 in good health. The sequenced sample was blood. The CDR3: CASGLGTSGRGEQFF. The DNA is TGCGCCAGCGGTCTCGGGACTAGCGGGAGAGGTGAGCAGTTCTTC.